This paragraph covers one TCR beta chain sequence. This clonotype was seen repeatedly, ten times or more. Its binding antigen is unknown. No clone much larger than this one lies a single base away; base qualities are absent. This sample was taken from a study of blood T cells in healthy people across ages (dated by TCRdb to between 2015 and 2016). For the wider study: In model experiments, template switching captured roughly one uniquely barcoded TCR beta cDNA molecule for every two T cells. Using deep sequencing normalized with unique cDNA molecular identifiers, the study measured how TCR beta repertoire diversity changes with age. The donors were divided into four age groups: young (average approximately 15 years), middle-aged (approximately 41), aged (approximately 62) and long-lived (roughly 82). Donors of different ages were randomly distributed across sequencing lanes to avoid experimental bias. For two donors (one aged 18 to 30 and one aged 80 or older), the study analyzed two additional independent replicas of 1 million unique cDNA reads from the same blood draw. Beyond this particular receptor, the publication reports: Total diversity estimates from one million sequenced T cells were considered lower bounds and underestimates. Compared with the aged group, the long-lived group had more naive CD4+ T cells, fewer expanded clones and increased TCR diversity, suggesting age selection. The percentage of naive T cells measured by flow cytometry correlated strongly with observed TCR beta diversity. Observed TCR beta diversity per million T cells fell roughly linearly with age, and a significant reduction was already apparent by age about 43. Donor CMV infection status was unknown, potentially confounding age-related changes in expanded clonotypes. Since profiling was done on bulk unsorted PBMCs, naive and antigen-experienced compartments could not be conclusively compared.

The donors were a few dozen Caucasian individuals from Russia, aged roughly 6 to 100 years, who were systemically healthy. About 9.8 milliliters of peripheral blood were drawn from each donor into EDTA-treated Vacutainer tubes. PBMCs were isolated by Ficoll-Paque density-gradient centrifugation, with at least 7 million obtained per sample. Total RNA, at least 6 micrograms per sample, was extracted from PBMCs with Trizol reagent. Naive CD45RAhigh/CD27high T cell percentages were measured by flow cytometry on a PBMC aliquot from every donor. The germline V and J ends show losses of 4 bases and 5 bases respectively, and no gene match explains 13 bases of the junction. The CDR3 contains 16 residues, cysteine and phenylalanine counted. Left in the record is the CDR3 DNA by itself, 48 bases read in frame from the first base. Via the germline V gene, CDR1 is MGHRA and CDR2 YSYEKL. The library was prepared using 5' RACE. The data were produced on an Illumina HiSeq 2500. A second PCR of roughly 6 to 12 cycles was run with a J-beta primer mix and a sample-barcoded 5' primer. A unique molecular identifier was introduced onto each TCR beta cDNA molecule by a template-switch 5' adaptor carrying 12 random nucleotides. Each sample yielded at least 2.5 million CDR3-containing paired-end reads. All of the RNA was converted into first-strand cDNA using the Mint cDNA synthesis kit, with a TRBC-specific oligonucleotide serving as the primer. Following uracil-DNA glycosylase treatment, all cDNA underwent a first 18-cycle PCR with the universal primers M1SS and BC2_uni_R. Per the original workflow: For normalization, 1 million high-quality reads, each with a distinct molecular identifier, were randomly selected from each sample. Reads sharing molecular identifiers were discarded rather than binned into consensus sequences. MiTCR, set to a Q25 quality threshold and the strictest error-elimination algorithm, was used for CDR3 identification, clonotype clustering and error correction. Lower-bound total TCR beta diversity was estimated with a nonparametric unseen species model using Euler transformation. TCRdb took the public reads, trimmed them with fastp at Q25, ran MiXCR for clone calling and kept in-frame beta chains. Each record represents a unique CDR3 protein, reported with the most common genes and DNA among its rows. TCRdb, not the authors, supplied the V and J calls. The sample table records some 800,000 distinct CDR3 sequences; 40% to 50% of these occur just once. About 21% of the sample is held by the ten biggest clonotypes.

The TCR originated in a man aged 55 to 70 in good health. The rearranged chain carries TRBV4-1 and TRBJ2-5, with 7 bases matching TRBD2. The sequencing sample was made of blood. CDR3 protein: CASSLGGLGGIETQYF. The base sequence is TGCGCCAGCAGCCTGGGAGGGTTGGGCGGAATCGAGACCCAGTACTTC.